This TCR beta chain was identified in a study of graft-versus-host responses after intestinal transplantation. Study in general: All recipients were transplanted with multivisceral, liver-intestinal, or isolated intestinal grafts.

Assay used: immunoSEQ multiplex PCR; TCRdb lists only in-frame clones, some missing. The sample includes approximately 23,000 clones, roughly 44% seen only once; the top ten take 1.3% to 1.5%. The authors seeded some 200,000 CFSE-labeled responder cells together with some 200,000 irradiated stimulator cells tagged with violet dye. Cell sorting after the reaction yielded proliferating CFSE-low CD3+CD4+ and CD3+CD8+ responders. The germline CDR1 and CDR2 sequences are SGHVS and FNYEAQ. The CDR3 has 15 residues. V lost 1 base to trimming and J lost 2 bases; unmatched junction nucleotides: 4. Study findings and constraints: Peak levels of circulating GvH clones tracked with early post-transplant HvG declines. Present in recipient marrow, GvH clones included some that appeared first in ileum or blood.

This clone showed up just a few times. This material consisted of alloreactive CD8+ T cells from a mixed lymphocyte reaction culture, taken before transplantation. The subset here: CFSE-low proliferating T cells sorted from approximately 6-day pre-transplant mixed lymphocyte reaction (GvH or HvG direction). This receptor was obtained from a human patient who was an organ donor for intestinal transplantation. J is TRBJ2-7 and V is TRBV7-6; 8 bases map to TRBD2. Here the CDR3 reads CASSLEGGLAYEQYF. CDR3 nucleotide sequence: TGTGCCAGCAGCTTAGAGGGGGGACTAGCCTACGAGCAGTACTTC.